This T cell receptor beta chain was identified in a study of CD8+CD57+ T cells in acquired aplastic anemia. Study details: Quantities of DNA derived from sorted CD4+ and CD8+ cells averaged around 3 ug.

This CDR3 comprises 17 residues. Trimming stripped 5 bases from V and 4 bases from J, with 24 bases between. Germline V gives CDR1 SGHVS, CDR2 FNYEAQ. For sequencing, patients were chosen who had shown expansion of CD8+CD57+ cells by flow cytometry. A severe acquired aplastic anemia diagnosis applied to all patients. Patient blood was sampled before any therapy had been received. CDR3 and TCR beta VDJ profiling relied on genomic DNA as the template. MiXCR, run by TCRdb on the reads, gives a single entry per CDR3 protein. Of about 200,000 distinct CDR3 sequences in the sample, under 55% are singletons; the top ten hold 15% to 20%.

The source is a human donor with aplastic anemia. Sequencing was done on a sample of sorted CD4+, CD8+, or CD8+CD57+ T cells (not recorded which) from PBMCs. The chain recombines TRBV7-6 with TRBJ2-7; D may be TRBD1 (6 bases). Written as DNA, the CDR3 is TGTGCCAGCAGCCCGCGTTGGACAGAAACAACCGTATACGAGCAGTACTTC. Translating it yields CASSPRWTETTVYEQYF.